What follows are 10 T cell receptor beta chains derived from one specimen sequenced in a study of T cells in Graves' hyperthyroidism and ophthalmopathy. The TCR beta CDR3 regions underwent amplification using RNA transcripts as the source. RT-PCR in the first round (using the HTBI primer set) targeted the TCR CDR3. MiXCR, applied by TCRdb to the multiplex PCR reads, yields one record per CDR3 protein. This table has a few hundred thousand distinct CDR3 sequences, approximately 14% appearing once. Sequences were obtained from blood. The receptors were gathered from a woman aged 25 to 45 with Graves' hyperthyroidism.

There are a few counts of this clonotype. The rearrangement links TRBV9 to TRBJ1-3; unclear D gene. V shed 0 bases and J shed 2 bases, with 9 bases lying between them. This CDR3 has 15 residues. Germline V lookup: CDR1 SGDLS, CDR2 YYNGEE. The CDR3 DNA reads TGTGCCAGCAGCGTAGACCTGGGTACTGGAAACACCATATATTTT. Its protein product is CASSVDLGTGNTIYF.

The J gene is TRBJ1-3, the V gene TRBV28, with D unclear. The CDR3 runs to 15 residues. Between the trimmed V and J ends, which lost 5 bases and 4 bases, there was a span of 15 bases. CDR1 and CDR2 from the germline V gene are MDHEN and SYDVKM. This CDR3 reads CASSPRPASGNTIYF. The CDR3 coding sequence is TGTGCCAGCAGTCCCCGACCGGCTTCGGGAAACACCATATATTTT.

The chain is built from TRBV6-1 and TRBJ2-7, with D possibly TRBD2 on 5 matching bases. CDR3 size: 13 residues. Germline lookup yields CDR1 MNHNS and CDR2 SASEGT. The ends were cut back, 7 bases at V and 5 bases at J, with 15 bases in the middle. Here the CDR3 DNA reads TGTGCCAGCAACTCCCGGGGAGTCAACGAGCAGTACTTC. Translation: CASNSRGVNEQYF.

Many counts were recorded for this clonotype. V gene TRBV7-8 combines with J gene TRBJ1-1; 11 bases line up with TRBD1. The CDR3 runs 18 residues. The ends lost 2 bases at V and 5 bases at J; junction bases unmatched: 13. Germline CDR1 SGHVS, CDR2 FQNEAQ. CDR3 in DNA: TGTGCCAGCAGCTTAATTTCGGGACAGGGGGGGAAGAGAACTGAAGCTTTCTTT. Translated, it gives CASSLISGQGGKRTEAFF.

This clonotype occurred a few times. The chain is built from TRBV19 and TRBJ1-6; D is possibly TRBD1 (6 bases). The germline V and J ends were trimmed by 5 bases and 3 bases, with 11 bases remaining between them. Germline assignment: CDR1 LNHDA and CDR2 SQIVND (reference sequence). The CDR3 runs 15 residues. The CDR3 region is CASSARQVYNSPLHF. The CDR3 DNA sequence: TGTGCCAGTAGTGCGCGACAGGTCTATAATTCACCCCTCCACTTT.

This clonotype was picked up many times. V and J are TRBV20-1 and TRBJ2-7; 9 nucleotides align to TRBD1. The CDR3 is made up of 16 amino acids. Germline V gene sequence: CDR1 DFQATT, CDR2 SNEGSKA (reference sequence). J was trimmed by 4 bases and V by 1 base; bases with no gene match: 11. CDR3 DNA sequence: TGCAGTGCTAGAGCCCCCGGACAGGGGCTTTCTTACGAGCAGTACTTC. Its translation: CSARAPGQGLSYEQYF.

This clonotype was detected ten times or more. The V call is TRBV11-2, the J call TRBJ2-7; TRBD1 or TRBD2 may be the D gene (5 bases each). This CDR3 has 16 residues. CDR1 is SGHAT and CDR2 is FQNNGV in the germline V gene. The V gene lost 5 bases and the J gene lost 2 bases, with 19 bases spanning the gap. CDR3 in amino acids: CASSQRGRGQTYEQYF. CDR3 bases: TGTGCCAGCAGCCAGAGGGGCCGCGGTCAAACCTACGAGCAGTACTTC.

This clonotype was observed a handful of times. This sequence may be a read error, since a much larger clone differs from it by one base. V is TRBV7-9 and J is TRBJ2-5; the D is unclear. Trimming left V 1 base short and J 4 bases short, with 4 bases between. Germline CDR1 SEHNR, CDR2 FQNEAQ (reference sequence). CDR3 length equals 12 residues. The CDR3 coding sequence is TGTGCCAGCAGCTTAGAACGAGAGACCCAGTACTTC. It is translated as CASSLERETQYF.

This clonotype was found many times. The chain uses TRBV30 and TRBJ2-3, with 9 bases that match TRBD1. Germline values: CDR1 GTSNPN, CDR2 SVGIG (reference sequence). V lost 0 bases to trimming and J lost 6 bases; unmatched junction nucleotides: 10. The CDR3 is 16 residues long. In DNA, the CDR3 is TGTGCCTGGAGTGTACGGGACAGGGCGTTCGCGGATACGCAGTATTTT. Translation gives CAWSVRDRAFADTQYF.

The rearrangement joins TRBV4-2 to TRBJ2-1; 9 positions match TRBD1. Losses at the gene ends were 0 bases for V and 6 bases for J; bases not matched to a gene: 6. This CDR3 is 16 amino acids long. The germline V gene encodes CDR1 LGHNA and CDR2 YNFKEQ. In DNA form, the CDR3 reads TGTGCCAGCAGCCAAGAATTTCGACAGGGGGGCAATGAGCAGTTCTTC. Residues: CASSQEFRQGGNEQFF.